The entry that follows covers one T cell receptor (beta chain) sequence. The antigen is unknown. The sample comes from a study of vaccination effects on CD4 cells after COVID-19. Findings and limits, study-wide: In the late period after vaccination, infection- and vaccine-induced clones contracted markedly. The study enrolled few convalescent patients and sampled no early post-infection timepoints. The post-vaccine spike-reactive clones of convalescents showed a predominance of new vaccine-induced clones.

Isolating CD4+ T cells followed ten to eleven days of culture. The germline CDR1 and CDR2 sequences are LGHNT and FRNRAP. V was clipped by 4 bases and J by 2 bases; unmatched bases: 10. There are 17 residues in the CDR3. Using immunoSEQ multiplex PCR, the repertoire was profiled, and TCRdb retains in-frame clones only, with some absent. Of some 49,000 clones detected, around four fifths appear once; the ten largest clones hold 8.6%. The specimen was CD4+ T cells from PBMCs cultured without peptide, collected before COVID-19 vaccination. The chain uses TRBV12-5 and TRBJ2-7; 11 bases are a match to TRBD2. The clonotype was recovered from a human donor who had a prior SARS-CoV-2 infection. The CDR3 region has the DNA TGTGCTAGTGGTTCCCTCCTAGCGGGAGGAACACCCTACGAGCAGTACTTC. This sequence encodes CASGSLLAGGTPYEQYF.